This is a list of T cell receptor beta chains from one sample in a study of CD8 T cells in ankylosing spondylitis. MiXCR was run by TCRdb on the 5' RACE reads, yielding one entry per CDR3 protein. The sample lists hundreds of thousands of distinct CDR3 sequences, around 11% occurring once. The source material was blood, either unsorted or a sorted T cell fraction (not recorded which). Receptors originate from a male donor with ankylosing spondylitis. CDR3s include the opening cysteine and the closing phenylalanine or tryptophan. Fields, in order: clone size, J gene, V gene, D gene, CDR3 protein, CDR3 DNA. A D gene is named only where the DNA matches it firmly. Size is stated for part of the rows, as once, few or many counts, or as a class when the clone is expanded.

size: many
J: TRBJ1-2
V: TRBV6-5
D: .
CDR3: CASSYGGYGYTF
DNA: TGTGCCAGCAGTTACGGGGGATATGGCTACACCTTC

size: few
J: TRBJ2-2
V: TRBV20-1
D: .
CDR3: CSAASGQQTGELFF
DNA: TGCAGTGCCGCCTCGGGTCAACAGACCGGGGAGCTGTTTTTT

size: few
J: TRBJ2-7
V: TRBV20-1
D: TRBD1
CDR3: CSALRDRGYEQYF
DNA: TGCAGTGCTCTCCGGGACAGGGGCTACGAGCAGTACTTC

size: many
J: TRBJ2-1
V: TRBV5-1
D: .
CDR3: CASSLLPTQGEQFF
DNA: TGCGCCAGCAGCTTGCTCCCCACTCAGGGTGAGCAGTTCTTC

size: few
J: TRBJ1-1
V: TRBV20-1
D: .
CDR3: CSVPGGSDTEAFF
DNA: TGCAGTGTCCCGGGGGGCTCAGACACTGAAGCTTTCTTT

size: .
J: TRBJ2-1
V: TRBV4-3
D: .
CDR3: CASSRGREYEEQFF
DNA: TGCGCCAGCAGCCGGGGACGGGAGTACGAGGAGCAGTTCTTC

size: few
J: TRBJ2-3
V: TRBV4-3
D: .
CDR3: CASSQAPLASTDTQYF
DNA: TGCGCCAGCAGCCAAGCCCCCCTTGCTAGCACAGATACGCAGTATTTT

size: few
J: TRBJ1-5
V: TRBV4-3
D: TRBD1
CDR3: CASSQQQGTQPQHF
DNA: TGCGCCAGCAGCCAGCAACAGGGGACTCAGCCCCAGCATTTT

size: .
J: TRBJ2-3
V: TRBV18
D: .
CDR3: CASSPPTGEGADTQYF
DNA: TGTGCCAGCTCACCACCGACGGGGGAGGGGGCAGATACGCAGTATTTT

size: .
J: TRBJ2-7
V: TRBV20-1
D: .
CDR3: CSASPYRESTYF
DNA: TGCAGTGCTAGCCCGTACAGGGAAAGCACGTACTTC

size: .
J: TRBJ2-1
V: TRBV28
D: TRBD2
CDR3: CASSSLGGRAVGEQFF
DNA: TGTGCCAGCAGTTCCCTCGGCGGGAGGGCCGTCGGGGAGCAGTTCTTC

size: few
J: TRBJ1-6
V: TRBV24-1
D: TRBD1
CDR3: CATSDFLGTGDSPLHF
DNA: TGTGCCACCAGTGATTTCCTCGGGACAGGGGATTCACCCCTCCACTTT

size: few
J: TRBJ2-3
V: TRBV6-5
D: TRBD2
CDR3: CASSYTRREGTQYF
DNA: TGTGCCAGCAGCTACACCCGCAGGGAGGGTACGCAGTATTTT

size: many
J: TRBJ1-2
V: TRBV7-2
D: TRBD1
CDR3: CASSRDRENGYTF
DNA: TGTGCCAGCAGCCGTGACAGGGAAAATGGCTACACCTTC

size: few
J: TRBJ1-1
V: TRBV6-5
D: .
CDR3: CASSYSRGNMNTEAFF
DNA: TGTGCCAGCAGTTACTCGAGAGGAAACATGAACACTGAAGCTTTCTTT

size: many
J: TRBJ2-2
V: TRBV4-2
D: TRBD2
CDR3: CASSQGLAGDGELFF
DNA: TGTGCCAGCAGCCAAGGTCTAGCGGGAGACGGGGAGCTGTTTTTT

size: .
J: TRBJ1-2
V: TRBV3-1
D: .
CDR3: CASSQGGGVGYGYTF
DNA: TGTGCCAGCAGCCAAGGCGGGGGAGTAGGCTATGGCTACACCTTC

size: few
J: TRBJ2-1
V: TRBV20-1
D: .
CDR3: CSAKSGAYNEQFF
DNA: TGCAGTGCTAAATCCGGGGCCTACAATGAGCAGTTCTTC

size: .
J: TRBJ2-1
V: TRBV7-6
D: TRBD2
CDR3: CASSLMIGTSGYEQFF
DNA: TGTGCCAGCAGCTTAATGATTGGGACTAGCGGGTATGAGCAGTTCTTC

size: many
J: TRBJ2-7
V: TRBV7-2
D: TRBD1
CDR3: CASSPRQGRYEQYF
DNA: TGTGCCAGCAGCCCTCGACAGGGTAGGTACGAGCAGTACTTC

size: .
J: TRBJ1-4
V: TRBV7-2
D: .
CDR3: CASSLDRWEGEKLFF
DNA: TGTGCCAGCAGCTTAGATCGTTGGGAAGGTGAAAAACTGTTTTTT

size: few
J: TRBJ2-7
V: TRBV5-6
D: .
CDR3: CASSSRGKISYEQYF
DNA: TGTGCCAGCAGCTCTAGGGGGAAGATTTCCTACGAGCAGTACTTC

size: few
J: TRBJ2-1
V: TRBV7-2
D: TRBD2
CDR3: CASSFSRTSGSYNEQFF
DNA: TGTGCCAGCAGCTTCTCCAGGACTAGCGGATCCTACAATGAGCAGTTCTTC

size: .
J: TRBJ1-1
V: TRBV20-1
D: TRBD1
CDR3: CSAIRGPNRFF
DNA: TGCAGTGCTATTAGGGGGCCCAACAGGTTCTTT

size: few
J: TRBJ2-3
V: TRBV12-3/TRBV12-4
D: TRBD2
CDR3: CASRRASGSTDTQYF
DNA: TGTGCCAGCAGACGCGCTAGCGGGAGCACAGATACGCAGTATTTT

size: many
J: TRBJ2-3
V: TRBV20-1
D: .
CDR3: CSARDLQGADTQYF
DNA: TGCAGTGCTAGAGATCTGCAGGGAGCAGATACGCAGTATTTT

size: few
J: TRBJ2-5
V: TRBV20-1
D: TRBD2
CDR3: CSARDPREGGETQYF
DNA: TGCAGTGCTAGAGATCCCCGGGAGGGAGGAGAGACCCAGTACTTC

size: .
J: TRBJ1-3
V: TRBV7-2
D: TRBD1
CDR3: CASSPTGALLSGNTIYF
DNA: TGTGCCAGCAGCCCTACAGGGGCCCTTCTCTCTGGAAACACCATATATTTT

size: once
J: TRBJ2-7
V: TRBV5-1
D: .
CDR3: CASSQKPADHSYEQYF
DNA: TGCGCCAGCAGCCAAAAGCCCGCGGATCACTCCTACGAGCAGTACTTC

size: .
J: TRBJ1-2
V: TRBV7-2
D: .
CDR3: CASSLATGLNYGYTF
DNA: TGTGCCAGCAGCTTAGCCACAGGGCTAAACTATGGCTACACCTTC

size: few
J: TRBJ2-7
V: TRBV6-1
D: TRBD1
CDR3: CASRAPSGQGPGEQYF
DNA: TGTGCCAGCAGAGCCCCATCGGGACAGGGCCCGGGGGAGCAGTACTTC

size: .
J: TRBJ2-3
V: TRBV5-6
D: .
CDR3: CASSFGLVADTQYF
DNA: TGTGCCAGCAGCTTCGGGCTAGTGGCAGATACGCAGTATTTT

size: many
J: TRBJ2-7
V: TRBV29-1
D: .
CDR3: CSVGHLYSYEQYF
DNA: TGCAGCGTGGGACACCTTTACTCCTACGAGCAGTACTTC

size: few
J: TRBJ2-1
V: TRBV6-1
D: TRBD1
CDR3: CASRVNRGTGGNEQFF
DNA: TGTGCCAGCAGGGTTAACAGGGGGACTGGGGGCAATGAGCAGTTCTTC

size: few
J: TRBJ2-2
V: TRBV5-1
D: .
CDR3: CASSPDYPNTGELFF
DNA: TGCGCCAGCAGCCCGGACTATCCGAACACCGGGGAGCTGTTTTTT

size: .
J: TRBJ2-1
V: TRBV7-2
D: TRBD2
CDR3: CASSSARTSGYNEQFF
DNA: TGTGCCAGCAGCTCCGCCCGGACTAGCGGATACAATGAGCAGTTCTTC

size: .
J: TRBJ1-2
V: TRBV28
D: .
CDR3: CASIESGLYGYTF
DNA: TGTGCCAGCATTGAATCAGGTCTCTATGGCTACACCTTC

size: few
J: TRBJ1-1
V: TRBV29-1
D: .
CDR3: CSVEPNRRTEAFF
DNA: TGCAGCGTTGAACCCAATCGAAGGACTGAAGCTTTCTTT

size: few
J: TRBJ2-2
V: TRBV24-1
D: .
CDR3: CATSGPRERVNTGELFF
DNA: TGTGCCACCAGTGGCCCTAGAGAGCGGGTGAACACCGGGGAGCTGTTTTTT

size: few
J: TRBJ2-5
V: TRBV7-2
D: .
CDR3: CASSLSGPGRKTQYF
DNA: TGTGCCAGCAGCTTAAGTGGTCCAGGGAGAAAGACCCAGTACTTC

size: few
J: TRBJ1-2
V: TRBV4-3
D: .
CDR3: CASSHPYYGYTF
DNA: TGCGCCAGCAGCCACCCATACTATGGCTACACCTTC

size: few
J: TRBJ2-5
V: TRBV6-1
D: TRBD1
CDR3: CASSRGQGGREYF
DNA: TGTGCCAGCAGTCGGGGACAGGGAGGGAGGGAGTACTTC

size: many
J: TRBJ2-7
V: TRBV29-1
D: .
CDR3: CSATEAYEQYF
DNA: TGCAGCGCTACAGAAGCCTACGAGCAGTACTTC

size: many
J: TRBJ1-3
V: TRBV12-3/TRBV12-4
D: .
CDR3: CASSFPGNTIYF
DNA: TGTGCCAGCAGTTTTCCGGGAAACACCATATATTTT

size: .
J: TRBJ1-2
V: TRBV12-3/TRBV12-4
D: .
CDR3: CASSPRTPPRNYGYTF
DNA: TGTGCCAGCAGTCCAAGGACACCACCTAGGAACTATGGCTACACCTTC

size: few
J: TRBJ1-2
V: TRBV6-2/TRBV6-3
D: .
CDR3: CASTVDSGYGYTF
DNA: TGTGCCAGCACCGTAGACAGCGGCTATGGCTACACCTTC

size: few
J: TRBJ2-5
V: TRBV20-1
D: TRBD2
CDR3: CSASWTSGKTQYF
DNA: TGCAGTGCTAGCTGGACTAGTGGGAAGACCCAGTACTTC

size: .
J: TRBJ1-4
V: TRBV10-3
D: .
CDR3: CAISEGPGNDNEKLFF
DNA: TGTGCCATCAGTGAGGGGCCGGGGAACGATAATGAAAAACTGTTTTTT

size: .
J: TRBJ2-3
V: TRBV4-3
D: .
CDR3: CASSQERAGTQYF
DNA: TGCGCCAGCAGCCAAGAACGGGCGGGTACGCAGTATTTT

size: .
J: TRBJ2-2
V: TRBV11-2
D: TRBD2
CDR3: CASSLGLALTGELFF
DNA: TGTGCCAGCAGCCTTGGACTAGCGCTCACCGGGGAGCTGTTTTTT

size: .
J: TRBJ2-3
V: TRBV6-5
D: .
CDR3: CASSYPGGSDTQYF
DNA: TGTGCCAGCAGTTATCCCGGGGGATCAGATACGCAGTATTTT

size: .
J: TRBJ2-1
V: TRBV18
D: .
CDR3: CASSPPGRHNNEQFF
DNA: TGTGCCAGCTCACCACCGGGACGACACAACAATGAGCAGTTCTTC

size: .
J: TRBJ2-5
V: TRBV5-6
D: .
CDR3: CASSFGSETQYF
DNA: TGTGCCAGCAGCTTTGGTTCTGAGACCCAGTACTTC

size: .
J: TRBJ2-3
V: TRBV9
D: .
CDR3: CASSVEKVDTQYF
DNA: TGTGCCAGCAGCGTAGAGAAGGTAGATACGCAGTATTTT

size: .
J: TRBJ2-3
V: TRBV28
D: .
CDR3: CASSSQIPDSTDTQYF
DNA: TGTGCCAGCAGTTCTCAAATCCCCGACAGCACAGATACGCAGTATTTT